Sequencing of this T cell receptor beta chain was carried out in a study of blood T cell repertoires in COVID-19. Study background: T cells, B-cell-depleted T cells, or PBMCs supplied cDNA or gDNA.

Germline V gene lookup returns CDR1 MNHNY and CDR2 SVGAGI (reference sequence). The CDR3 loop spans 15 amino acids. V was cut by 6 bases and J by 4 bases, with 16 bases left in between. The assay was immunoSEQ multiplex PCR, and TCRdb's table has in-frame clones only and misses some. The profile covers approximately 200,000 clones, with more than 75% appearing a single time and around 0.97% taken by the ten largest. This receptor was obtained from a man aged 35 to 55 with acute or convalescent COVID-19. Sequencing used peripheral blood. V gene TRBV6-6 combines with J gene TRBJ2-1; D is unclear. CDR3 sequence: CASSPDSILYNEQFF. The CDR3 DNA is TGTGCCAGCAGCCCCGACTCAATCCTATACAATGAGCAGTTCTTC.